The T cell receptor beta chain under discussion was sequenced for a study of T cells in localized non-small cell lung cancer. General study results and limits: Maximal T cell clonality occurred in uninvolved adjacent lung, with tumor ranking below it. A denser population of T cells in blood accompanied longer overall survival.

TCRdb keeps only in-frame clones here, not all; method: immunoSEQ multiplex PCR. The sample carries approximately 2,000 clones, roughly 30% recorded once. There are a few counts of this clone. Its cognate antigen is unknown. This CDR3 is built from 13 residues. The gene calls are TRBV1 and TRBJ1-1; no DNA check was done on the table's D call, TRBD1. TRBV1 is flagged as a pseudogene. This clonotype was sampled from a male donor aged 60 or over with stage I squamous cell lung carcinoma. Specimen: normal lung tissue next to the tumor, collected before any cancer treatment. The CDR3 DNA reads TGCGCCAGCAGCCCTGGGACAACCAGTGAAGCTTTCTTT. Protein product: CASSPGTTSEAFF.